This TCR beta chain was profiled in a study of blood T cell repertoires in COVID-19. Study at large: Acute and convalescent COVID-19 samples came from the United States, Italy and Spain. Nucleic acid was either cDNA or gDNA, and it came from T cells, B-cell-depleted T cells, or PBMCs.

Germline V gene data show CDR1 as LNHDA and CDR2 as SQIVND (reference sequence). The CDR3 runs to 17 residues. V gave up 5 bases and J gave up 2 bases, with 21 bases separating them. Using immunoSEQ multiplex PCR, the repertoire was profiled, and TCRdb retains in-frame clones only, with some absent. The table lists approximately 240,000 clones, about 86% of them singletons, with approximately 3% in the top ten. Sequenced sample: peripheral blood. The chain is built from TRBV19 and TRBJ1-2; D remains ambiguous. The source is a woman aged 25-40 years who had recovered from COVID-19. The CDR3, as DNA: TGTGCCAGTAGTCCCCTCCCGGGCGGGATTCAGAACTATGGCTACACCTTC. Protein sequence: CASSPLPGGIQNYGYTF. The full variable domain, its missing parts supplied by reference TRBV19 and TRBJ1-2, is DGGITQSPKYLFRKEGQNVTLSCEQNLNHDAMYWYRQDPGQGLRLIYYSQIVNDFQKGDIAEGYSVSREKKESFPLTVTSAQKNPTAFYLCASSPLPGGIQNYGYTFGSGTRLTVV.